The 19 T cell receptor beta chains below all came from one sample that was sequenced in a study of regulatory T cells in long-lasting Graves disease. Time point here: persistent/refractory GD, antithyroid drugs over 5 years with positive TRAb. RNA from PBMCs was the source of the TCR library. To make TCR beta libraries, researchers used iRepertoire HTBI primers and Arm-PCR of CDR3 regions. One entry per CDR3 protein, called by TCRdb with MiXCR from the multiplex PCR reads. This sample has about 460,000 distinct CDR3 sequences, with approximately 23% found just once. This specimen was peripheral blood mononuclear cells (PBMCs), taken when the disease was refractory, from a patient treated with antithyroid drugs. The origin of the receptors is a female donor with Graves disease.

This clonotype was counted ten times or more. The V call is TRBV28, the J call TRBJ1-2, with TRBD1 as a possible D gene (5 bases). V was shortened by 3 bases and J by 5 bases, with 7 bases between the two germline ends. The CDR3 runs to 12 residues. Germline assignment: CDR1 MDHEN and CDR2 SYDVKM. CDR3 loop: CASSFGGYGYTF. CDR3 DNA: TGTGCCAGCAGTTTCGGGGGTTATGGCTACACCTTC.

V is TRBV7-9 and J is TRBJ1-5, with 7 positions matching TRBD1. Losses at the gene ends were 3 bases for V and 6 bases for J; bases not matched to a gene: 5. Germline V gene lookup returns CDR1 SEHNR and CDR2 FQNEAQ (reference sequence). The CDR3 is made up of 14 amino acids. The CDR3 spells CASSLGQPTQPQHF. The CDR3 coding sequence is TGTGCCAGCAGCTTGGGACAGCCGACTCAGCCCCAGCATTTT.

This clonotype was recorded only once. The chain combines TRBV2 with TRBJ2-7, with 11 bases that match TRBD1. CDR3 length equals 14 residues. Trimming took 0 bases from V and 6 from J; bases not matched to a gene: 1. From germline, CDR1 is SNHLY and CDR2 FYNNEI. The CDR3, as DNA: TGTGCCAGCAGTGAAGCCGGGACAGGGGGCGAGCAGTACTTC. Translation: CASSEAGTGGEQYF. Combining the CDR3 with reference TRBV2 and TRBJ2-7 gives the whole variable domain EPEVTQTPSHQVTQMGQEVILRCVPISNHLYFYWYRQILGQKVEFLVSFYNNEISEKSEIFDDQFSVERPDGSNFTLKIRSTKLEDSAMYFCASSEAGTGGEQYFGPGTRLTVT.

This clonotype was seen only a few times. The J gene is TRBJ1-1, the V gene TRBV29-1, with 10 nucleotides matching TRBD1. CDR1 SQVTM and CDR2 ANQGSEA come from the germline V gene. This CDR3 is built from 13 residues. The trim removed 8 bases at V and 3 bases at J, leaving 6 bases unmatched. CDR3 amino acids: CSLSGTGDTEAFF. The DNA for the CDR3 is TGCAGCCTATCCGGGACAGGGGACACTGAAGCTTTCTTT.

This clonotype came up many times. V is TRBV7-8 and J is TRBJ1-4; D not certain. The CDR3 covers 15 residues. Between the trimmed V and J ends, which lost 0 bases and 4 bases, there was a span of 9 bases. Germline V lookup: CDR1 SGHVS, CDR2 FQNEAQ. The CDR3 nucleotides read TGTGCCAGCAGCTTAGCGGCTTTCCGTAATGAAAAACTGTTTTTT. Its protein is CASSLAAFRNEKLFF.

The chain uses TRBV9 and TRBJ2-2; 7 nucleotides agree with TRBD2. The CDR3 runs to 17 residues. Germline V gives CDR1 SGDLS, CDR2 YYNGEE. The J segment lost 6 bases and the V segment lost 0 bases, leaving 11 bases of the junction unmatched. CDR3 sequence (DNA): TGTGCCAGCAGCGTAGAAGGAAGCGGGGCCTTCCCCGGGGAGCTGTTTTTT. Its translation is CASSVEGSGAFPGELFF.

This clonotype has a handful of counts. The chain carries TRBV27 and TRBJ2-7; D remains ambiguous. Trimming took off 3 bases at V and 3 bases at J, with 24 bases between the two ends. The CDR3 has 18 residues. Looked up from germline, CDR1 is MNHEY and CDR2 is SMNVEV (reference sequence). In DNA form, the CDR3 reads TGTGCCAGCAGTTTCTCTTTTCAGACCTTACTACCATACTACGAGCAGTACTTC. This sequence encodes CASSFSFQTLLPYYEQYF.

The sample holds many counts of this clonotype. V and J are TRBV20-1 and TRBJ2-5; D gene unclear. V gave up 3 bases and J gave up 5 bases, with 16 bases separating them. Germline V lookup: CDR1 DFQATT, CDR2 SNEGSKA (reference sequence). The length of the CDR3 is 14 residues. CDR3 DNA: TGCAGTGCTAGTATCCAGTCCCCCCTGGAGACCCAGTACTTC. The encoded protein is CSASIQSPLETQYF.

In its sample, this clonotype was seen a few times. V gene TRBV5-1 combines with J gene TRBJ2-4, with D possibly being TRBD2 (6 bases). Per germline, CDR1 SGHRS and CDR2 YFSETQ. The CDR3 has 15 amino acids. Trimming took 0 bases from V and 7 from J, leaving 14 bases between them. The CDR3 loop reads CASSLASARANIQYF. The DNA for the CDR3 is TGCGCCAGCAGCTTGGCTAGCGCACGGGCGAACATTCAGTACTTC. Full variable domain (rest looked up from reference TRBV5-1 and TRBJ2-4): KAGVTQTPRYLIKTRGQQVTLSCSPISGHRSVSWYQQTPGQGLQFLFEYFSETQRNKGNFPGRFSGRQFSNSRSEMNVSTLELGDSALYLCASSLASARANIQYFGAGTRLSVL.

This clonotype was recorded at least ten times. The chain couples TRBV27 to TRBJ1-2; the D gene is possibly TRBD1 (5 bases). V was shortened by 4 bases and J by 7 bases, with 16 bases between the two germline ends. The CDR3 totals 14 residues. Germline CDR1 and CDR2: MNHEY and SMNVEV (reference sequence). CDR3 sequence (DNA): TGTGCCAGCAGTTCGACAGAGAGACTCCGTGGCTACACCTTC. As protein: CASSSTERLRGYTF.

The V and J genes are TRBV20-1 and TRBJ1-5; D unresolved. Germline V gives CDR1 DFQATT, CDR2 SNEGSKA (reference sequence). Trimming shortened V by 5 bases and J by 0 bases, and 17 bases separated the two germline ends. The CDR3 covers 16 residues. In DNA, the CDR3 is TGCAGTGCTCAATTGGGCGGGCTTAATAGCAATCAGCCCCAGCATTTT. Translating gives CSAQLGGLNSNQPQHF.

Concerning this clonotype: A far larger clone is one base from this, pointing to a likely read error. This chain connects TRBV12-3 or TRBV12-4 to TRBJ1-2, with a possible D match to TRBD1 (6 bases). V lost 8 bases, J lost 1 base, and 11 bases lay in between. This CDR3 region has 13 residues. CDR3 sequence (DNA): TGTGCCAGCGGTTCACAGGGTAACTATGGCTACACCTTC. This sequence encodes CASGSQGNYGYTF.

This clonotype was observed many times. The chain is built from TRBV5-1 and TRBJ1-1; D is possibly TRBD1 (5 bases). In germline, CDR1 is SGHRS, CDR2 YFSETQ. V lost 1 base and J lost 7, with 11 bases in between. The CDR3 has 13 amino acids. The CDR3 is CASSLWAGYEAFF. In DNA form, the CDR3 reads TGCGCCAGCAGCTTGTGGGCAGGGTATGAAGCTTTCTTT.

This clonotype was observed a handful of times. V usage is TRBV5-1 and J usage is TRBJ2-3; the D gene could be TRBD1 or TRBD2 (5 bases each). The CDR3 is 15 residues long. Trimming shortened V by 3 bases and J by 1 base, and 12 bases separated the two germline ends. The V gene's germline CDR1 is SGHRS and CDR2 YFSETQ. The CDR3, as DNA: TGCGCCAGCAGCTCCAGGGAGAGGGGCACAGATACGCAGTATTTT. Translating gives CASSSRERGTDTQYF.

Concerning this clonotype: One end of the junction is discordant with germline, which a read error may explain. This chain links TRBV6-2 or TRBV6-3 with TRBJ1-2, with 11 bases aligning to TRBD1. Germline CDR1 and CDR2: MNHEY and SVGEGT. The CDR3 extends over 15 amino acids. Here the CDR3 DNA reads TGTGCCAGCAGTGACCCCGGACAGGGGGCGCGAGGCTACGCCTTC. Protein sequence: CASSDPGQGARGYAF.

This clonotype was counted between two and nine times. This sequence joins TRBV19 and TRBJ2-2, with unresolved D. Germline-derived CDR1 and CDR2 are LNHDA and SQIVND (reference sequence). The CDR3 extends over 15 amino acids. V was shortened by 1 base and J by 3 bases, with 9 bases between the two germline ends. CDR3 loop: CASSIGSWDTGELFF. The DNA for the CDR3 is TGTGCCAGTAGTATAGGGTCGTGGGACACCGGGGAGCTGTTTTTT.

This sequence joins TRBV9 and TRBJ1-4, with D perhaps matching TRBD1 (5 bases). This CDR3 is 15 amino acids long. The V and J ends lost 4 bases and 3 bases respectively, with 13 bases between them. Germline values: CDR1 SGDLS, CDR2 YYNGEE. The CDR3 is CASSSDSQANEKLFF. For the CDR3, the DNA is TGTGCCAGCAGCTCAGACAGTCAAGCTAATGAAAAACTGTTTTTT.

This clonotype turned up a few times. The V gene is TRBV3-1, the J gene TRBJ2-6; possibly TRBD1 for D (6 bases). The CDR3 length is 15 residues. V lost 1 base to trimming and J lost 5 bases, with 9 bases between them. The V gene's germline CDR1 is LGHDT and CDR2 YNNKEL (reference sequence). The CDR3 loop is CASSQVWDRANVLTF. The CDR3 DNA is TGTGCCAGCAGCCAAGTATGGGACAGGGCCAACGTCCTGACTTTC.

This clonotype was detected many times. The chain has TRBV30 and TRBJ2-5, with D hard to call. The CDR3 is 14 amino acids. Germline V gives CDR1 GTSNPN, CDR2 SVGIG (reference sequence). Trimming cost V 0 bases and J 5 bases, with 13 bases left between them. The CDR3 region is CAWSVLGQEETQYF. The CDR3 coding sequence is TGTGCCTGGAGTGTACTCGGTCAAGAGGAGACCCAGTACTTC.